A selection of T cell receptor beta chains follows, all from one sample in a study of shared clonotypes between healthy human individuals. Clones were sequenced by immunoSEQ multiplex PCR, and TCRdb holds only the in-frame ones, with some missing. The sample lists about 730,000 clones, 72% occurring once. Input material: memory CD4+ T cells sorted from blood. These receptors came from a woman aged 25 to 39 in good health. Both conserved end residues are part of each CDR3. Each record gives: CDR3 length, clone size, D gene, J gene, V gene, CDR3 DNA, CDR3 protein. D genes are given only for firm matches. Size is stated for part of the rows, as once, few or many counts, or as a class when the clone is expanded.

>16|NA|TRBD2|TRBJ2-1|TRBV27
TGTGCCAGCAGTTTCTCTAGCGGGAGGGCCAGGAATGAGCAGTTCTTC
CASSFSSGRARNEQFF
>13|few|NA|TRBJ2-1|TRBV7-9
TGTGCCAGCAGCCCGAAATGGACCGATGAGCAGTTCTTC
CASSPKWTDEQFF
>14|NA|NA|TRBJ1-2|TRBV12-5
TGTGCTAGTGGAAGAGGTGACAGCCACTATGGCTACACCTTC
CASGRGDSHYGYTF
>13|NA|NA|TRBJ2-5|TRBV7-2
TGTGCCAGCAGCCTAGGAGGGGCGCAGACCCAGTACTTC
CASSLGGAQTQYF
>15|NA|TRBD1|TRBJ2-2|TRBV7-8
TGTGCCAGCAGCTTAAGGACAGGGGTAGGCGGGGAGCTGTTTTTT
CASSLRTGVGGELFF
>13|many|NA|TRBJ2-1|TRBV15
TGTGCCACCAGCAGAGACCTGGACAATGAGCAGTTCTTC
CATSRDLDNEQFF
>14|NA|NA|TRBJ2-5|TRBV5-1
TGCGCCAGCAGCCCTCAGGCTATCCAAGAGACCCAGTACTTC
CASSPQAIQETQYF
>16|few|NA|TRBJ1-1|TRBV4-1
TGCGCCAGCAGCCAAGGTAGTGGGGTCATGAACACTGAAGCTTTCTTT
CASSQGSGVMNTEAFF
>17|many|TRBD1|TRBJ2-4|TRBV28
TGTGCCAGCAGCCGTCTCTCCTGGGACAGGGTTAAAAACATTCAGTACTTC
CASSRLSWDRVKNIQYF
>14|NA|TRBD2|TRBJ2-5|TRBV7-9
TGTGCCAGCAGCTTGGGAGGGTCCCAAGAGACCCAGTACTTC
CASSLGGSQETQYF
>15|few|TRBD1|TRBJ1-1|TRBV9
TGTGCCAGCAGCGTAGCTCCGACAGGGCGGACTGAAGCTTTCTTT
CASSVAPTGRTEAFF
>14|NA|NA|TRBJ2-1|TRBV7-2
TGTGCCAGCAGCTTAGCATCGGTCTACAATGAGCAGTTCTTC
CASSLASVYNEQFF
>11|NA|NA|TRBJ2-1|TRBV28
TGTGCCAGCAGTTTATCGCGTGAGCAGTTCTTC
CASSLSREQFF